One T cell receptor beta chain is described in this entry. The CDR3 has 14 residues. The ends were cut back, 8 bases at V and 0 bases at J, with 12 bases in the middle. Per the germline V gene, CDR1 is MNHNS and CDR2 is SASEGT. The source of the sample is a study of OX40 agonist ivuxolimab in advanced cancers. Only in-frame clones appear in the TCRdb table, and some are missing; sequencing was by immunoSEQ multiplex PCR. The data show about 32,000 clones, roughly 86% seen once. The receptor comes from an adult with an advanced solid tumor such as melanoma, head and neck, liver or kidney cancer. Sequencing used CD4+ or CD8+ T cells sorted from blood, obtained in a trial of the OX40 agonist ivuxolimab. The rearrangement joins TRBV6-1 to TRBJ2-3; D perhaps matches TRBD1 (5 bases). CDR3 nucleotides: TGTGCCAGCGAACAGGCAGGGAGCACAGATACGCAGTATTTT. This encodes CASEQAGSTDTQYF.